This T cell receptor (beta chain) was identified in a study of blood T cell repertoires in COVID-19. Original processing methods: Reference gene primer amplification gave nucleated cell count estimates. Assay used: immunoSEQ multiplex PCR; TCRdb lists only in-frame clones, some missing. V, J and clone size were drawn from that table, and D and trimming were deduced from the DNA. Of around 300,000 clones listed, approximately 89% were seen once; the top ten hold less than 6.5%. The V gene lost 1 base and the J gene lost 2 bases, with 6 bases spanning the gap. CDR1 SGHDN and CDR2 FVKESK come from the germline V gene. The CDR3 length is 15 residues. The cohort comprised adults aged about 18 to 90 years residing in 24 US areas. Participants had their cohort set by participant-reported clinical history. Among Cohort 3 donors, those recovered had two negative PCRs, clearance, or symptom resolution. This clone was recorded only once.

The sample comprised PBMCs or T cells enriched from blood (not recorded which). This sequence joins TRBV14 and TRBJ2-6; D ambiguous. The receptor was isolated from a man younger than 40 who had recovered from COVID-19. The CDR3 sequence is CASSQAGAGANVLTF. CDR3 nucleotides: TGTGCCAGCAGCCAAGCAGGCGCTGGGGCCAACGTCCTGACTTTC. Together with reference TRBV14 and TRBJ2-6, the CDR3 gives the full variable domain: EAGVTQFPSHSVIEKGQTVTLRCDPISGHDNLYWYRRVMGKEIKFLLHFVKESKQDESGMPNNRFLAERTGGTYSTLKVQPAELEDSGVYFCASSQAGAGANVLTFGAGSRLTVL.